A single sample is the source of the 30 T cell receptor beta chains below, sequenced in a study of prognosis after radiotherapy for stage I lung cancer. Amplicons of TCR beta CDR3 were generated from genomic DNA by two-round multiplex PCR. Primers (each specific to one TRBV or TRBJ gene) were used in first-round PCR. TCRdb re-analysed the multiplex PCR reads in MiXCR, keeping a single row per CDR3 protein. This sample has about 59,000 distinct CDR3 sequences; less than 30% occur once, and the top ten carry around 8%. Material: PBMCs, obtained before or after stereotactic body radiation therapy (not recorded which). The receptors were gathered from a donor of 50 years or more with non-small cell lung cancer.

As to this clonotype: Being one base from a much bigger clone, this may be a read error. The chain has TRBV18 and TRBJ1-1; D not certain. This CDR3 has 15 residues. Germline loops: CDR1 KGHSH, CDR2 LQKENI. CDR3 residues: CASSPTTGTGTEDFF. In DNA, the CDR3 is TGTGCCAGCTCACCCACGACGGGAACTGGCACTGAAGATTTCTTT.

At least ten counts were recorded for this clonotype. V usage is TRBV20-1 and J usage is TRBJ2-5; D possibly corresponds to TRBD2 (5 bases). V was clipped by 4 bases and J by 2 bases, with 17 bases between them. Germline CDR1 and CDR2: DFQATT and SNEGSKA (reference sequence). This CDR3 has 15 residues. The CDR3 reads CSATSGEPGQETQYF. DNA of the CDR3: TGCAGTGCTACATCCGGGGAGCCAGGACAAGAGACCCAGTACTTC.

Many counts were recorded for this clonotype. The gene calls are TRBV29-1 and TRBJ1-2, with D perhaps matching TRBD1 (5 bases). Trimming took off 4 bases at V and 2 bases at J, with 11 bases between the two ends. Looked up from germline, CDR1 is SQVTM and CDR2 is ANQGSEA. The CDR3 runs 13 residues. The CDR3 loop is CSVGLRGNYGYTF. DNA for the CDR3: TGCAGCGTTGGGTTACGGGGGAACTATGGCTACACCTTC. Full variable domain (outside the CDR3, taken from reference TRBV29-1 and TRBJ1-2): SAVISQKPSRDICQRGTSLTIQCQVDSQVTMMFWYRQQPGQSLTLIATANQGSEATYESGFVIDKFPISRPNLTFSTLTVSNMSPEDSSIYLCSVGLRGNYGYTFGSGTRLTVV.

CDR3: CASSPGGGRTEAFF. In DNA form, the CDR3 reads TGTGCCAGCAGCCCTGGGGGGGGGCGGACTGAAGCTTTCTTT. The chain uses TRBV7-9 and TRBJ1-1, with a possible D match to TRBD1 (6 bases). In germline, CDR1 is SEHNR, CDR2 FQNEAQ (reference sequence). V lost 5 bases to trimming and J lost 5 bases, with 15 bases between them. CDR3 length: 14 amino acids.

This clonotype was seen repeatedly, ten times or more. CDR3 region: CASTSGRGGPYEQYF. CDR3 DNA: TGCGCCAGCACGTCGGGCAGGGGGGGCCCCTACGAGCAGTACTTC. This rearrangement joins TRBV10-2 to TRBJ2-7, with D perhaps being TRBD1 or TRBD2 (7 bases each). From germline, CDR1 is WSHSY and CDR2 SAAADI. The CDR3 length is 15 residues. V lost 7 bases and J 2 bases, leaving 18 bases between the germline ends.

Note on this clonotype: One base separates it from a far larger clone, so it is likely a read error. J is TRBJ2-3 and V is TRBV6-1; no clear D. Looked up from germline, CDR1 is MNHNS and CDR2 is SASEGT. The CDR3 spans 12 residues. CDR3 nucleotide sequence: TGTGCCAGCAGTTTAGGAACAGATATGCAGTATTTT. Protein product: CASSLGTDMQYF.

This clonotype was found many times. CDR3 amino acids: CSARRRAGANVLTF. The CDR3 DNA is TGCAGTGCTAGGAGACGGGCTGGGGCCAACGTCCTGACTTTC. The chain employs TRBV20-1 and TRBJ2-6, with D unresolved. Germline CDR1 and CDR2: DFQATT and SNEGSKA (reference sequence). The CDR3 totals 14 residues. V lost 3 bases and J 2 bases, leaving 8 bases between the germline ends.

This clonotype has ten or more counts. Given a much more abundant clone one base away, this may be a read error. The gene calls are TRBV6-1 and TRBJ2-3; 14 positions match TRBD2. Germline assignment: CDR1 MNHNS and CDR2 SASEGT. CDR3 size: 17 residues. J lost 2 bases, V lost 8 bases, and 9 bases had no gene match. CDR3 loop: CASGTGTSGGTTDTQYF. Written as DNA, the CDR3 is TGTGCCAGCGGTACAGGGACTAGCGGGGGCACCACAGATACGCAGTATTTT.

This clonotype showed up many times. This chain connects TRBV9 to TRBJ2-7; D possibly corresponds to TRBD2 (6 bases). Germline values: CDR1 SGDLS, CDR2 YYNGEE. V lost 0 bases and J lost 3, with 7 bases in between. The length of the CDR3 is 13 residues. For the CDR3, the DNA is TGTGCCAGCAGCGTAGGCGGGAACTACGAGCAGTACTTC. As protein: CASSVGGNYEQYF.

CDR3 nucleotide sequence: TGTGCCAGCTTTTGGGGCGGGGGTCCGTACAATGAGCAGTTCTTC. Protein product: CASFWGGGPYNEQFF. This chain uses TRBV6-1 with TRBJ2-1; TRBD2 matches at 7 bases. The V segment lost 8 bases and the J segment 4 bases; nucleotides outside the gene matches: 11. Germline V CDR1 and CDR2: MNHNS, SASEGT. The CDR3 is made up of 15 amino acids.

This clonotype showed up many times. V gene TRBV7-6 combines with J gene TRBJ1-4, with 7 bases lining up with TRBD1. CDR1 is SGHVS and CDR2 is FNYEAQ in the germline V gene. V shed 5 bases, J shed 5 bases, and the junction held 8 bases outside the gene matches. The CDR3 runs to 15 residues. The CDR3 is CASSDKTGLNEKLFF. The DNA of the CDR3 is TGTGCCAGCAGCGACAAGACAGGGTTGAATGAAAAACTGTTTTTT. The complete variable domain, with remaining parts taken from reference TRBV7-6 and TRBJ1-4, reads GAGVSQSPRYKVTKRGQDVALRCDPISGHVSLYWYRQALGQGPEFLTYFNYEAQQDKSGLPNDRFSAERPEGSISTLTIQRTEQRDSAMYRCASSDKTGLNEKLFFGSGTQLSVL.

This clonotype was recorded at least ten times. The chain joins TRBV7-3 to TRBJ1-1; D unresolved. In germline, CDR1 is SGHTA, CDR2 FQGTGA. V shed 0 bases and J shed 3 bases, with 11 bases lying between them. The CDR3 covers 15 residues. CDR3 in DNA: TGTGCCAGCAGCTTAACAGGAGACGGATACACTGAAGCTTTCTTT. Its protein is CASSLTGDGYTEAFF.

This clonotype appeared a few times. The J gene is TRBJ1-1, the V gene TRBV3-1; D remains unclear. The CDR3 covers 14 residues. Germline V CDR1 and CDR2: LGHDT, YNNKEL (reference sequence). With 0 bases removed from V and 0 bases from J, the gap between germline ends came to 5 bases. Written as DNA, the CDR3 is TGTGCCAGCAGCCAAGATGGGGTGAACACTGAAGCTTTCTTT. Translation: CASSQDGVNTEAFF.

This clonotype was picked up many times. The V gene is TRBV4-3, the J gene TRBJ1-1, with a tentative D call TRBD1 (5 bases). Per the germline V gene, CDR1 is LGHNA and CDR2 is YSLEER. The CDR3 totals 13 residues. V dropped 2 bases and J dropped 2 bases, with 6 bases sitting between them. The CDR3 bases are TGCGCCAGCAGCCAAACAGGCAACACTGAAGCTTTCTTT. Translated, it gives CASSQTGNTEAFF.

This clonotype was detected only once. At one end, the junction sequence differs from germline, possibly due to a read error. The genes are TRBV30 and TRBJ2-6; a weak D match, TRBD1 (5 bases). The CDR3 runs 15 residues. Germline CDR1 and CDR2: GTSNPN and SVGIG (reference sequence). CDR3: CAWSNGSSGANVLTF. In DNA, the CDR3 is TGTGCCTGGAGTAACGGATCCTCTGGGGCGAACGTCCTGACTTTC.

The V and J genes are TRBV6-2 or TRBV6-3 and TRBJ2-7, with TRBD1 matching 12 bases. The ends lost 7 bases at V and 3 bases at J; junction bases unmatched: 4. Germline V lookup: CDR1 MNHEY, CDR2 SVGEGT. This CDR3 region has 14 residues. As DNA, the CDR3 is TGTGCCAGCAAGGGACAGGGGGCGATCTACGAGCAGTACTTC. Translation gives CASKGQGAIYEQYF.

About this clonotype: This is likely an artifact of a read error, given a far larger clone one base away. This CDR3 is CASSYLGPNRWRGFYEQYF. Written as DNA, the CDR3 is TGTGCCAGCAGTTACCTCGGACCTAACAGGTGGCGGGGGTTCTACGAGCAGTACTTC. The gene calls are TRBV6-9 and TRBJ2-7, with 7 positions matching TRBD2. Trimming at V came to 3 bases and at J to 3 bases, leaving 20 bases not matched to a gene. The germline CDR1 and CDR2 sequences are MNHGY and SVAAGI. This CDR3 contains 19 residues.

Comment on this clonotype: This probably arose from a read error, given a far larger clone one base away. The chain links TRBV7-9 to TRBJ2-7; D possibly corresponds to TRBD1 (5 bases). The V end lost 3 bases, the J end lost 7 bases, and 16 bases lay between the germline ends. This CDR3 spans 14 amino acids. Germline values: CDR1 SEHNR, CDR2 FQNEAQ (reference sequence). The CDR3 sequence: CASSFSGPGSEQYF. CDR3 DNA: TGTGCCAGCAGCTTTTCAGGGCCTGGCAGTGAGCAGTACTTC.

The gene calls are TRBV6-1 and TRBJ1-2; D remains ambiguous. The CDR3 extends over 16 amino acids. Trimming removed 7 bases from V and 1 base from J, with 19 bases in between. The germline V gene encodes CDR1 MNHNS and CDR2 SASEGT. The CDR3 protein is CASMKLATGFNYGYTF. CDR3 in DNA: TGTGCCAGCATGAAATTAGCGACGGGTTTTAACTATGGCTACACCTTC.

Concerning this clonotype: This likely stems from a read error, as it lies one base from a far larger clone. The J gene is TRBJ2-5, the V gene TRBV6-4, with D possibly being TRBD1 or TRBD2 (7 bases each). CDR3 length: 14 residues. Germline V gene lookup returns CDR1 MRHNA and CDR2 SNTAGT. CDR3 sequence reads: CASSEPTGRETKYF. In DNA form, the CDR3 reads TGTGCCAGCAGTGAACCGACAGGGAGGGAGACCAAGTACTTC.

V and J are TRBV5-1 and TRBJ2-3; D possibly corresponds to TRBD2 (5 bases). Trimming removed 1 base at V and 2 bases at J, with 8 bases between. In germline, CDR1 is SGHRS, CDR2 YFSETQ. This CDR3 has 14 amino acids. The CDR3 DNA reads TGCGCCAGCAGCTTGAGGGAGCCCACAGATACGCAGTATTTT. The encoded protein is CASSLREPTDTQYF.

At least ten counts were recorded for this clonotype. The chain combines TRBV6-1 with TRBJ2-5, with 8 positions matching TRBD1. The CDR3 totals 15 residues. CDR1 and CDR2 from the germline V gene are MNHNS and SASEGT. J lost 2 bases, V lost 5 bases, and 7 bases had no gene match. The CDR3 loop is CASSTGQGPQETQYF. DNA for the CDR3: TGTGCCAGCAGTACAGGACAGGGACCACAAGAGACCCAGTACTTC.

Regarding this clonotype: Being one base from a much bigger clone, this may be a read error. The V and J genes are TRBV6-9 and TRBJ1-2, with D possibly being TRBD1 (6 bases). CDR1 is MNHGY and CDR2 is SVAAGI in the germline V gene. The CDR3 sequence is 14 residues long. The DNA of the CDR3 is TGTGCCGGCAGTTACCAGGGGACCACGTTGAGCTACACCTTC. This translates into CAGSYQGTTLSYTF.

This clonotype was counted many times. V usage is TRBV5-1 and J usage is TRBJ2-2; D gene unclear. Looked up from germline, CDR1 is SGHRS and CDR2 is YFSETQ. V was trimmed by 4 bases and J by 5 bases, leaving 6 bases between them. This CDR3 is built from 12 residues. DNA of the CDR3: TGCGCCAGCAGCGAGGTTACCGGGGAGCTGTTTTTT. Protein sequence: CASSEVTGELFF.

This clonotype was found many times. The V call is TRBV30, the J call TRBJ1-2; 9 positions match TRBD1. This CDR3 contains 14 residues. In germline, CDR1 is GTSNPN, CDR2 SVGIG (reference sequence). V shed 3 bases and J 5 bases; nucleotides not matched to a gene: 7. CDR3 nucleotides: TGTGCCTGGAGAGAGAACAGGGGGCAGTATGGCTACACCTTC. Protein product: CAWRENRGQYGYTF. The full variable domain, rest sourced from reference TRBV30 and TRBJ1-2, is SQTIHQWPATLVQPVGSPLSLECTVEGTSNPNLYWYRQAAGRGLQLLFYSVGIGQISSEVPQNLSASRPQDRQFILSSKKLLLSDSGFYLCAWRENRGQYGYTFGSGTRLTVV.

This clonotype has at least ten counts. CDR3 in amino acids: CASSFQGTHVYTGNTIYF. The CDR3 nucleotides are TGTGCCAGCAGCTTCCAGGGGACTCACGTATACACTGGAAACACCATATATTTT. This chain joins TRBV7-9 and TRBJ1-3; D possibly corresponds to TRBD1 (6 bases). The CDR3 is 18 amino acids. Germline V gene data show CDR1 as SEHNR and CDR2 as FQNEAQ (reference sequence). Trimming pared 3 bases from V and 2 bases from J, leaving 20 bases between.

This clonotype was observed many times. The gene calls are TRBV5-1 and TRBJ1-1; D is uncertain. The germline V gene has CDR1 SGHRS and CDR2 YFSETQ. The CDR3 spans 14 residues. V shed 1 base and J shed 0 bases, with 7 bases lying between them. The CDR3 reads CASSLSSLNTEAFF. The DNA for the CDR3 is TGCGCCAGCAGCTTGTCCTCCTTGAACACTGAAGCTTTCTTT.

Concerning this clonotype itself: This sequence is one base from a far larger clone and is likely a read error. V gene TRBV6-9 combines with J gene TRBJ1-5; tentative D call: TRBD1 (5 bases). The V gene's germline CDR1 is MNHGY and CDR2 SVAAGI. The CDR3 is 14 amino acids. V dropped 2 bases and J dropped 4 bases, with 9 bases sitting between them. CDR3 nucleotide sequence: TGTGCCAGCAGTTATGGACATACAAATCAGCCCCAGCATTTT. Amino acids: CASSYGHTNQPQHF.

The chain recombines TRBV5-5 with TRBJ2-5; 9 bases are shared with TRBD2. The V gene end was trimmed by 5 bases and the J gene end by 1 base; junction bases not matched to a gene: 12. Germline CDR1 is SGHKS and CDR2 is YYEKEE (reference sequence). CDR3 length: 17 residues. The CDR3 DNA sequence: TGTGCCAGCAGTTTCAGCGGGGGGTATAATCCCCAAGAGACCCAGTACTTC. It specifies CASSFSGGYNPQETQYF. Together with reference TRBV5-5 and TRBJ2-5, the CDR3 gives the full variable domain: DAGVTQSPTHLIKTRGQQVTLRCSPISGHKSVSWYQQVLGQGPQFIFQYYEKEERGRGNFPDRFSARQFPNYSSELNVNALLLGDSALYLCASSFSGGYNPQETQYFGPGTRLLVL.

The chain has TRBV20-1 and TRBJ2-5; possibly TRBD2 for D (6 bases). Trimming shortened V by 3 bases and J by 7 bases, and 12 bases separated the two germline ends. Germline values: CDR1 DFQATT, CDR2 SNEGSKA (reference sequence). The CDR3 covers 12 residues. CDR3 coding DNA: TGCAGTGCTAGGCGGGGTTTGGGGACCCAGTACTTC. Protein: CSARRGLGTQYF.